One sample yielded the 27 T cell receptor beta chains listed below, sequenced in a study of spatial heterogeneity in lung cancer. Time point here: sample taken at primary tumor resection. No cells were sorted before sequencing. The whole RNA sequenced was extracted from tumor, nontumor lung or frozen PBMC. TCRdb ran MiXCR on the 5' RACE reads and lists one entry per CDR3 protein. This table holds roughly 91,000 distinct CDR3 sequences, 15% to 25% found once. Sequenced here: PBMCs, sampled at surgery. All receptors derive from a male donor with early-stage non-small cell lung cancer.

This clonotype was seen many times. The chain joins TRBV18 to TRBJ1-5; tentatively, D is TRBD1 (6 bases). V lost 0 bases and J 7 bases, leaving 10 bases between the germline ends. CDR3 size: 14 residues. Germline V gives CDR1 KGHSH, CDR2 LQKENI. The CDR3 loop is CASSPPTGLQPQHF. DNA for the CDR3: TGTGCCAGCTCACCACCGACAGGTCTCCAGCCCCAGCATTTT.

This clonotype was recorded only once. CDR3 bases: TGTGCCAGCAGCTTAGGGTTCAGGTTGCAGCCCCAGCATTTT. The encoded protein is CASSLGFRLQPQHF. J is TRBJ1-5 and V is TRBV7-8, with D unresolved. Germline loops: CDR1 SGHVS, CDR2 FQNEAQ. The CDR3 sequence is 14 residues long. V lost 1 base and J lost 7, with 11 bases in between.

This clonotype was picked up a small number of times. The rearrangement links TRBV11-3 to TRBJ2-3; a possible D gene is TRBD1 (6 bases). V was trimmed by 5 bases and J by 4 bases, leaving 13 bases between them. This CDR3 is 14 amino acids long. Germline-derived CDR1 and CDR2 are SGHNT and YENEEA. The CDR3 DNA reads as TGTGCCAGCAGCCTAGTACAGGGATCAGATACGCAGTATTTT. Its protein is CASSLVQGSDTQYF.

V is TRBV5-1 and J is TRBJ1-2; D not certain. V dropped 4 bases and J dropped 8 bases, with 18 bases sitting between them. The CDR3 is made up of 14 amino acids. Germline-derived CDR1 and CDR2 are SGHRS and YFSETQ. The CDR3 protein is CASSPPEGEYGYTF. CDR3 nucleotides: TGCGCCAGCAGCCCCCCCGAGGGAGAGTACGGCTACACCTTC.

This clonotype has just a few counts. CDR3: CASSLFRGSTGTYEQYF. The CDR3 DNA follows: TGTGCCAGCAGTTTGTTTAGGGGGTCCACAGGGACCTACGAGCAGTACTTC. V gene TRBV27 combines with J gene TRBJ2-7, with D maybe TRBD1 (6 bases). Germline V gene sequence: CDR1 MNHEY, CDR2 SMNVEV (reference sequence). Trimming left V 3 bases short and J 2 bases short, with 20 bases between. There are 17 residues in the CDR3.

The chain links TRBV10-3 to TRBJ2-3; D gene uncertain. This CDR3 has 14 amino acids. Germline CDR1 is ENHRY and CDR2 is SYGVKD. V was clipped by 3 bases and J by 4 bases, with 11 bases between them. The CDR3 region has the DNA TGTGCCATCAGTGAAATGGAATACCCAGATACGCAGTATTTT. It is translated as CAISEMEYPDTQYF.

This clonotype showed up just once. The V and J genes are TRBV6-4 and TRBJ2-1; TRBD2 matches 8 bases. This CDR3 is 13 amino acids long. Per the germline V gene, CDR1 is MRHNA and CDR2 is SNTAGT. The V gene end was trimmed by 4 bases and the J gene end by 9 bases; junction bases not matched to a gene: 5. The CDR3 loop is CASSVGSGTEQFF. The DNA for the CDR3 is TGTGCCAGCAGTGTGGGTAGCGGGACTGAGCAGTTCTTC.

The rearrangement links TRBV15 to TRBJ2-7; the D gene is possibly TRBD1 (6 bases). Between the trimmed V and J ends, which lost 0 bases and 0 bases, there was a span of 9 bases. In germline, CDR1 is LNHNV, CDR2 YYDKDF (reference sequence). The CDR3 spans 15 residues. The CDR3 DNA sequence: TGTGCCACCAGCAGAGAAAGGGGGAGCTCCTACGAGCAGTACTTC. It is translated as CATSRERGSSYEQYF.

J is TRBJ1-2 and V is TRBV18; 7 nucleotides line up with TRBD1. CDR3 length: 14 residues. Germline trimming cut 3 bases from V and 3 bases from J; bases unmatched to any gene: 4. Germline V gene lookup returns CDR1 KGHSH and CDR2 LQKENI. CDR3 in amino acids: CASSPTGSDYGYTF. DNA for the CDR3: TGTGCCAGCTCACCGACAGGGTCCGACTATGGCTACACCTTC.

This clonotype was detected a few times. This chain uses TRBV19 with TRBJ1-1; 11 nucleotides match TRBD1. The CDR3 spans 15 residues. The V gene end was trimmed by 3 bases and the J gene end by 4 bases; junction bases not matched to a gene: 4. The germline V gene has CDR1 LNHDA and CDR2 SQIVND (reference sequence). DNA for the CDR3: TGTGCCAGTAGTATGGACAGGGGGCTGGGCACTGAAGCTTTCTTT. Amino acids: CASSMDRGLGTEAFF.

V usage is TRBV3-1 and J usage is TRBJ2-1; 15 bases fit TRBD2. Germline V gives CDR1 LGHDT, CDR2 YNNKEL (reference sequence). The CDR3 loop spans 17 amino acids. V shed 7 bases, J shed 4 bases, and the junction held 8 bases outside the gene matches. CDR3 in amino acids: CASTETGLAGGYNEQFF. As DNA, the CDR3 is TGTGCCAGCACCGAGACGGGACTAGCGGGAGGTTACAATGAGCAGTTCTTC.

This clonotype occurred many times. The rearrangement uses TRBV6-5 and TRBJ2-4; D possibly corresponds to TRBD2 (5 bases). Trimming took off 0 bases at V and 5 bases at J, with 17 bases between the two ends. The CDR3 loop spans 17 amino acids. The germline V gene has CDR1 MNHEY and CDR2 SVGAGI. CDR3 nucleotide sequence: TGTGCCAGCAGTTACTCCCCTCCTAGCTCCGGCCAAAACATTCAGTACTTC. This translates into CASSYSPPSSGQNIQYF.

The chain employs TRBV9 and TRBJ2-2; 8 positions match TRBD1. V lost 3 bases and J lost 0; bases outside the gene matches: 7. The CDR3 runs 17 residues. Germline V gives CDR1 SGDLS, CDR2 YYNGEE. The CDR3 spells CASSASLTGANTGELFF. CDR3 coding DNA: TGTGCCAGCAGCGCCTCATTGACAGGGGCGAACACCGGGGAGCTGTTTTTT.

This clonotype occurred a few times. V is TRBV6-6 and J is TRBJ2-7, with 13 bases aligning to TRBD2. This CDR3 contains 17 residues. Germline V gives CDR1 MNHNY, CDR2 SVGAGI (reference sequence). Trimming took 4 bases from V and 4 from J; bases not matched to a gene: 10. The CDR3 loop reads CASSSAPGLAGVYEQYF. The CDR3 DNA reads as TGTGCCAGCAGTTCCGCACCAGGACTAGCGGGAGTATACGAGCAGTACTTC.

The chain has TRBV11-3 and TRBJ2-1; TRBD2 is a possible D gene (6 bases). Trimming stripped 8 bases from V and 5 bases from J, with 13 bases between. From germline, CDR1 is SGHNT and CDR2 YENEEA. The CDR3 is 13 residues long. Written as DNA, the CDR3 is TGTGCCAGCGGGATAGCGGAGGACAATGAGCAGTTCTTC. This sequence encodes CASGIAEDNEQFF.

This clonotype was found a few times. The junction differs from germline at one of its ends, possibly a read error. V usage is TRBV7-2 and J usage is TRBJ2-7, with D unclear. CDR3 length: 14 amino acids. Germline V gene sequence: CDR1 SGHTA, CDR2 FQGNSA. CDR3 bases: TGTGCCAGCAGCCGCGACCAGGCCTCCCACGAGCAGTACTTC. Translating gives CASSRDQASHEQYF.

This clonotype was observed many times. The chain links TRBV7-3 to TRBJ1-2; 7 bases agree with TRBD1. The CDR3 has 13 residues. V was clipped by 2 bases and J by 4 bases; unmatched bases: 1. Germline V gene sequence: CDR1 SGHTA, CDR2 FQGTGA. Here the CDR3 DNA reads TGTGCCAGCAGCTTACAGGGGGGCTATGGCTACACCTTC. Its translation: CASSLQGGYGYTF.

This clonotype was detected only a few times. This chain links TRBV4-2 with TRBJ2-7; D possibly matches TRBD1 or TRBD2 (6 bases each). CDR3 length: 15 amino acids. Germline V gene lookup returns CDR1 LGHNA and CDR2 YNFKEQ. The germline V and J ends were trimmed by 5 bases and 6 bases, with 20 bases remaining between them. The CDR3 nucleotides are TGTGCCAGCAGCAATTTTCATGGGGGGCGACGCGAGCAGTACTTC. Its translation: CASSNFHGGRREQYF.

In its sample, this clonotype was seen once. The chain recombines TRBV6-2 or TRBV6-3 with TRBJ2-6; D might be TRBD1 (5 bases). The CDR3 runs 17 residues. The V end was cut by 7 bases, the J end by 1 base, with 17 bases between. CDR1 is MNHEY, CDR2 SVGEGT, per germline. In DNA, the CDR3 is TGTGCCAGCATCCCGGCCAGGGAACCTTCTGGGGCCAACGTCCTGACTTTC. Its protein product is CASIPAREPSGANVLTF.

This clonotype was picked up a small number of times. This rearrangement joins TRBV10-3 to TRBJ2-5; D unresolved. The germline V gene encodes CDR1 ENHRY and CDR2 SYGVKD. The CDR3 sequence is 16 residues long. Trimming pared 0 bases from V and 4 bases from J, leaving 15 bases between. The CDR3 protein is CAISESMLSMGETQYF. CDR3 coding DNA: TGTGCCATCAGTGAGTCGATGCTTAGCATGGGAGAGACCCAGTACTTC.

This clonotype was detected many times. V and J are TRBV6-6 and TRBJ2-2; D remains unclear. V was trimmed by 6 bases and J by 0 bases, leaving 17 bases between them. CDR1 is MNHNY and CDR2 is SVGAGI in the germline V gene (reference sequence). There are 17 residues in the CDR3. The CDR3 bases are TGTGCCAGCAGAGCCCCCTCGGGCGGCCCGAACACCGGGGAGCTGTTTTTT. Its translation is CASRAPSGGPNTGELFF.

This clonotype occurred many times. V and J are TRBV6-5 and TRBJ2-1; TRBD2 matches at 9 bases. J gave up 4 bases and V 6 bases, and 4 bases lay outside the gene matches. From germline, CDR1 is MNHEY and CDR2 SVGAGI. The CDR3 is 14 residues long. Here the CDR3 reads CASRKLAGYNEQFF. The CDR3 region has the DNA TGTGCCAGCAGGAAGCTAGCGGGATACAATGAGCAGTTCTTC.

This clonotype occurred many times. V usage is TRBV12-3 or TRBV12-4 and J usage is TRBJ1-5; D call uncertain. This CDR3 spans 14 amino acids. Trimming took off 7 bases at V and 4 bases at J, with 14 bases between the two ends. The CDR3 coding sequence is TGTGCCAGCACCATGAGGATTGGAAATCAGCCCCAGCATTTT. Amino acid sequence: CASTMRIGNQPQHF.

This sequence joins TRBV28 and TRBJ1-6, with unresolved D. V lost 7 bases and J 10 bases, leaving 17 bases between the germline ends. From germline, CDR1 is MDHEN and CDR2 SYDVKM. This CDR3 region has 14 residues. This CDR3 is CASTARAAGSPLHF. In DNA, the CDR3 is TGTGCCAGCACCGCTAGGGCGGCGGGGTCACCCCTCCACTTT. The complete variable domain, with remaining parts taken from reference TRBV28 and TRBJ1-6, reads DVKVTQSSRYLVKRTGEKVFLECVQDMDHENMFWYRQDPGLGLRLIYFSYDVKMKEKGDIPEGYSVSREKKERFSLILESASTNQTSMYLCASTARAAGSPLHFGNGTRLTVT.

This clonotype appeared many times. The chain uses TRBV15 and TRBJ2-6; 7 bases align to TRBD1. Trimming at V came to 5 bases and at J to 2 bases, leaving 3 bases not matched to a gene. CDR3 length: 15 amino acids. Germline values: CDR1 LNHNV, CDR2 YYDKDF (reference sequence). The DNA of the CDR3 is TGTGCCACCAGCCTGGACAGGACTGGGGCCAACGTCCTGACTTTC. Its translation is CATSLDRTGANVLTF.

CDR3: CASSLGLNSGNTIYF. In DNA, the CDR3 is TGCGCCAGCAGCTTGGGACTCAACTCTGGAAACACCATATATTTT. The rearrangement uses TRBV5-1 and TRBJ1-3, with D uncertain. The CDR3 contains 15 residues. Germline CDR1 SGHRS, CDR2 YFSETQ. V was pared by 0 bases and J by 0 bases, with 7 bases between.

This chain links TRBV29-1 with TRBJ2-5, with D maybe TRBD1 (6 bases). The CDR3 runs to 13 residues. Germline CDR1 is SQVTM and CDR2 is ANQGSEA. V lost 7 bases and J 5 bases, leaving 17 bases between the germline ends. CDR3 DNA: TGCAGCGAGACCGGGACACCTGGGGAGACCCAGTACTTC. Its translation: CSETGTPGETQYF.